A selection of T cell receptor beta chains follows, all from one sample in a study of blood T cell repertoires in COVID-19. The table came from immunoSEQ multiplex PCR; TCRdb's copy has only in-frame clones and leaves some out. Among 250,000 to 300,000 clones, roughly 90% were seen once, and the ten largest hold 1.9%. Sequenced sample: PBMCs or T cells enriched from blood (not recorded which). The receptors shown here come from a woman aged 55-69 years who had recovered from COVID-19. Both conserved end residues are trimmed from each CDR3. Fields, in order: V gene, J gene, CDR3 protein.

V gene: TRBV13; J gene: TRBJ2-1; CDR3 protein: ASSYRALAYNEQF
V gene: TRBV10-2; J gene: TRBJ1-2; CDR3 protein: ASSEGGTGVEIYYGYT
V gene: TRBV7-9; J gene: TRBJ1-1; CDR3 protein: ASSPRDRGATEAF
V gene: TRBV28; J gene: TRBJ1-1; CDR3 protein: ASRQHQNTEAF
V gene: TRBV27; J gene: TRBJ2-1; CDR3 protein: ASSLSIGGGKGINEQF
V gene: TRBV25-1; J gene: TRBJ2-5; CDR3 protein: ASSAGQGKGQETQY
V gene: TRBV4-1; J gene: TRBJ2-2; CDR3 protein: ASSQGWGRVTGELF
V gene: TRBV3-1/TRBV3-2; J gene: TRBJ2-2; CDR3 protein: ASSHTSGTYTGELF
V gene: TRBV10-3; J gene: TRBJ1-1; CDR3 protein: AIMPTRDWAEAF
V gene: TRBV5-4; J gene: TRBJ2-1; CDR3 protein: ASSLDRGSYNEQF
V gene: TRBV5-5; J gene: TRBJ2-5; CDR3 protein: ASSHRGERGTQY
V gene: TRBV28; J gene: TRBJ1-4; CDR3 protein: ASSAGVEEKLF
V gene: TRBV24-1; J gene: TRBJ2-1; CDR3 protein: ATSDLGGLYNEQF
V gene: TRBV2; J gene: TRBJ2-7; CDR3 protein: ASRGGSYEQY
V gene: TRBV7-9; J gene: TRBJ1-2; CDR3 protein: ASSTTESYGYT
V gene: TRBV9; J gene: TRBJ2-1; CDR3 protein: ASSLQGNPAGEQF
V gene: TRBV5-1; J gene: TRBJ2-3; CDR3 protein: ASSLSNSITDTQY
V gene: TRBV19; J gene: TRBJ1-1; CDR3 protein: ASSISGTANTEAF
V gene: TRBV19; J gene: TRBJ2-7; CDR3 protein: ASSVTGFYEQY
V gene: TRBV3-1/TRBV3-2; J gene: TRBJ2-7; CDR3 protein: ASSQGISGGLYEQY
V gene: TRBV4-1; J gene: TRBJ1-5; CDR3 protein: ASSQVGGVFNQPQH
V gene: TRBV11-2; J gene: TRBJ2-7; CDR3 protein: ASSRDSTYEQY
V gene: TRBV3-1/TRBV3-2; J gene: TRBJ2-1; CDR3 protein: ASSQDGQAGGDEQF
V gene: TRBV9; J gene: TRBJ1-4; CDR3 protein: ASSVLGGSATNEKLF
V gene: TRBV7-8; J gene: TRBJ1-3; CDR3 protein: ASSLATSRNTIY
V gene: TRBV7-2; J gene: TRBJ2-2; CDR3 protein: ASSPTGTQNTGELF
V gene: TRBV27; J gene: TRBJ1-1; CDR3 protein: ASTQGLEAF
V gene: TRBV28; J gene: TRBJ1-5; CDR3 protein: AILRTGSQPQH
V gene: TRBV10-3; J gene: TRBJ1-2; CDR3 protein: ATTPAGDRLYGYT
V gene: TRBV5-4; J gene: TRBJ1-2; CDR3 protein: ASSLPSTANYGYT
V gene: TRBV14; J gene: TRBJ1-2; CDR3 protein: ASSQLPYGYT
V gene: TRBV28; J gene: TRBJ2-7; CDR3 protein: ASSTRWGSGRPYYEQY
V gene: TRBV24-1; J gene: TRBJ2-5; CDR3 protein: ATGQGSETQY